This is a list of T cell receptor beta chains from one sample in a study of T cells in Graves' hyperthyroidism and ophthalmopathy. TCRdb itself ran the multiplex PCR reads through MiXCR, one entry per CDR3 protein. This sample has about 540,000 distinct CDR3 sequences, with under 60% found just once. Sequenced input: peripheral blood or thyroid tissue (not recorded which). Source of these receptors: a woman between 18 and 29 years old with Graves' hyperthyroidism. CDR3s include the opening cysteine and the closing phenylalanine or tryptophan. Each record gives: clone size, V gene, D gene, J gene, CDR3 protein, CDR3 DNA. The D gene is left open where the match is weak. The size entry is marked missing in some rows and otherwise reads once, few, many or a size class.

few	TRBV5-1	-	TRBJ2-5	CASSLGQLETQYF	TGCGCCAGCAGCTTGGGTCAGTTGGAGACCCAGTACTTC
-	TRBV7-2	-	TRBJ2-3	CASSLGRQTDTQYF	TGTGCCAGCAGCTTAGGCCGCCAAACAGATACGCAGTATTTT
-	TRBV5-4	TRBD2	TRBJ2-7	CASSLDIAGGPSREQYF	TGTGCCAGCAGCTTGGATATAGCGGGAGGGCCCTCGAGGGAGCAGTACTTC
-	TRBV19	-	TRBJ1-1	CASKGGNTEAFF	TGTGCCAGTAAAGGGGGAAACACTGAAGCTTTCTTT
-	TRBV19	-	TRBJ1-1	CASTTLGTEAFF	TGTGCCAGTACTACACTCGGGACTGAAGCTTTCTTT
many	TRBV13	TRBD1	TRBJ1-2	CASSKGQLNGYTF	TGTGCCAGCAGCAAGGGACAGCTCAATGGCTACACCTTC
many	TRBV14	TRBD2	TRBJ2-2	CASSQNRYSGANTGELFF	TGTGCCAGCAGCCAAAACCGCTATAGCGGGGCGAACACCGGGGAGCTGTTTTTT
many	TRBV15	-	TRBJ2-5	CATSRDQRETQYF	TGTGCCACCAGCAGAGATCAACGAGAGACCCAGTACTTC
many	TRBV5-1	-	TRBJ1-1	CASSGGRVGLRTEAFF	TGCGCCAGCAGCGGGGGCCGGGTCGGGTTGAGGACTGAAGCTTTCTTT
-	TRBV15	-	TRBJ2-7	CAPGTYPNEQYF	TGTGCCCCCGGGACTTACCCGAACGAGCAGTACTTC
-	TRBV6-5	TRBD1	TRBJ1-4	CASSYCRDRRATNEKLFF	TGTGCCAGCAGTTACTGCCGGGACAGACGAGCAACTAATGAAAAACTGTTTTTT
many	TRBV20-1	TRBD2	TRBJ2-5	CSARLRLAGLIGTQYF	TGCAGTGCTAGACTAAGACTAGCGGGGCTGATTGGGACCCAGTACTTC
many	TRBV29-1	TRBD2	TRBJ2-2	CSAAGTSGFTGELFF	TGCAGCGCTGCTGGGACTAGCGGCTTCACCGGGGAGCTGTTTTTT
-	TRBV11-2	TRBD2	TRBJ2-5	CASSSGLAGGETRYF	TGTGCCAGCAGCTCAGGACTAGCGGGAGGAGAAACCCGGTACTTC
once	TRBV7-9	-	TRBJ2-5	CASTFVGGGRETQYF	TGTGCCAGCACATTCGTCGGAGGGGGGAGGGAGACCCAGTACTTC
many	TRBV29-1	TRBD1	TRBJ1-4	CSARSDRDGKLFF	TGCAGCGCTCGGTCGGACAGGGATGGAAAACTGTTTTTT
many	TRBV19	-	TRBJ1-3	CATQRTHSSGNTIYF	TGTGCCACCCAAAGGACTCATAGCTCTGGAAACACCATATATTTT
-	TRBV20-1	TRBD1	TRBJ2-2	CSARDPGQAALGTGELFF	TGCAGTGCTAGAGACCCGGGACAGGCTGCGTTGGGCACCGGGGAGCTGTTTTTT
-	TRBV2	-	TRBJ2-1	CANDLQGLVGFNEQFF	TGTGCCAACGATCTCCAGGGGCTGGTGGGGTTCAATGAGCAGTTCTTC
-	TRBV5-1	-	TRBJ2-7	CASSLAGGSNYEQYF	TGCGCCAGCAGCTTGGCAGGAGGGTCTAACTACGAGCAGTACTTC
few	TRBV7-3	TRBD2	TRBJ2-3	CASSSAGVTDTQYF	TGTGCCAGCAGCTCTGCGGGAGTCACAGATACGCAGTATTTT
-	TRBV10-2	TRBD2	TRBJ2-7	CASSESISGSSYEQYF	TGCGCCAGCAGTGAGTCCATTAGCGGGAGCTCCTACGAGCAGTACTTC
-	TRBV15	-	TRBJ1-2	CATSSDGRFDYGYTF	TGTGCCACCAGCAGCGACGGACGGTTTGACTATGGCTACACCTTC
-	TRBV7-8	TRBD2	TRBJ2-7	CASSRTSGRSLDTQYF	TGTGCCAGCAGCCGGACTAGCGGGAGATCCCTAGATACGCAGTACTTC
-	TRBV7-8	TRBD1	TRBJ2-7	CASSLASARDRGFYEQYF	TGTGCCAGCAGCTTAGCCTCGGCCCGGGACAGGGGGTTTTACGAGCAGTACTTC
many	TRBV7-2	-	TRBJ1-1	CASLREGRDTEAFF	TGTGCCAGCTTAAGAGAGGGCAGGGACACTGAAGCTTTCTTT
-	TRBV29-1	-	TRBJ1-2	CSRGTADWGYTF	TGCAGCCGTGGGACCGCGGATTGGGGCTACACCTTC
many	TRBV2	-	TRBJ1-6	CASTDTGLHNSPLHF	TGTGCCAGCACCGACACAGGGCTGCATAATTCACCCCTCCACTTT
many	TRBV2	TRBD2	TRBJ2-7	CASSESPAGVTYEQYF	TGTGCCAGCAGTGAATCCCCAGCGGGAGTAACCTACGAGCAGTACTTC
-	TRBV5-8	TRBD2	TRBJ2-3	CASSLGGTSGIADTQYF	TGTGCCAGCAGCTTGGGCGGGACTAGCGGGATTGCAGATACGCAGTATTTT
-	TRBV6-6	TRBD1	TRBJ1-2	CASSYQSGDRVGYTF	TGTGCCAGCAGTTACCAGAGCGGGGACAGGGTTGGCTACACCTTC